What follows are 2 T cell receptor beta chains derived from one specimen sequenced in a study of patients and donors after allogeneic stem cell transplantation. TCRdb itself ran the RT-PCR reads through MiXCR, one entry per CDR3 protein. The sample holds some 880,000 distinct CDR3 sequences, approximately 18% seen once. Sequencing was carried out using blood, either unsorted or a sorted T cell fraction (not recorded which). Every receptor here comes from a human donor who was either an allogeneic HSCT recipient or a stem cell or donor lymphocyte infusion donor (not recorded which). It is not recorded whose cells these are; they may come from a transplant donor.

Only a few counts were recorded for this clonotype. The rearrangement links TRBV28 to TRBJ2-1; possible D gene TRBD2, 5 bases. Germline V lookup: CDR1 MDHEN, CDR2 SYDVKM. V was pared by 7 bases and J by 0 bases, with 13 bases between. There are 15 residues in the CDR3. CDR3: CASTIALSSYNEQFF. CDR3 nucleotides: TGTGCCAGCACCATAGCGCTGAGCTCCTACAATGAGCAGTTCTTC.

The CDR3 bases are TGTGCCAGCAGTTACCGTAATGCCAGGGACACTGAAGCTTTCTTT. This translates into CASSYRNARDTEAFF. The chain carries TRBV6-5 and TRBJ1-1; tentative D call: TRBD1 (5 bases). The CDR3 runs to 15 residues. CDR1 and CDR2 from the germline V gene are MNHEY and SVGAGI. Trimming cost V 2 bases and J 3 bases, with 13 bases left between them.